The next 22 T cell receptor beta chains were all read from a single sample in a study of cytomegalovirus exposure and HLA in healthy donors. A multiplex PCR was run with 60 Vbeta primers and 13 Jbeta primers. Assay: immunoSEQ multiplex PCR; the TCRdb copy retains only in-frame clones and omits some. The listing contains approximately 42,000 clones. The sequencing input was PBMCs. The receptors were gathered from a male donor in good health and CMV-seronegative.

This chain links TRBV4-2 with TRBJ2-3; TRBD2 might be the D (5 bases). The CDR3 covers 15 residues. Trimming cost V 2 bases and J 2 bases, with 11 bases left between them. Germline CDR1 is LGHNA and CDR2 is YNFKEQ. DNA for the CDR3: TGTGCCAGCAGCCAACAAGCGGCCTCCACAGATACGCAGTATTTT. It translates to CASSQQAASTDTQYF.

The J gene is TRBJ2-1, the V gene TRBV7-9; a possible D gene is TRBD2 (5 bases). V lost 4 bases, J lost 7 bases, and 8 bases lay in between. There are 12 residues in the CDR3. Germline assignment: CDR1 SEHNR and CDR2 FQNEAQ (reference sequence). CDR3 DNA: TGTGCCAGCAGCTCCCCGGGGAATGAGCAGTTCTTC. Encoded protein: CASSSPGNEQFF.

The chain carries TRBV5-1 and TRBJ2-3; 7 bases match TRBD2. With 5 bases clipped from V and 6 bases from J, the junction kept 9 bases outside the gene matches. The CDR3 is made up of 14 amino acids. Germline V lookup: CDR1 SGHRS, CDR2 YFSETQ. The CDR3 loop is CASSGGRAVDTQYF. The CDR3 nucleotides read TGCGCCAGCAGTGGGGGGAGGGCCGTGGATACGCAGTATTTT.

The chain joins TRBV7-2 to TRBJ2-7; D possibly corresponds to TRBD2 (6 bases). CDR1 and CDR2 (germline): SGHTA, FQGNSA. The CDR3 spans 14 residues. V was cut by 6 bases and J by 1 base, with 13 bases left in between. In DNA form, the CDR3 reads TGTGCCAGCAGTCAGGGAGGAATTTCCTACGAGCAGTACTTC. This encodes CASSQGGISYEQYF. Looking up the rest from reference TRBV7-2 and TRBJ2-7 gives the full variable domain: GAGVSQSPSNKVTEKGKDVELRCDPISGHTALYWYRQSLGQGLEFLIYFQGNSAPDKSGLPSDRFSAERTGGSVSTLTIQRTQQEDSAVYLCASSQGGISYEQYFGPGTRLTVT.

On this clone: A junction boundary mismatches the germline segment, possibly from a read error. The same CDR3 arises from other DNA sequences in this sample as well. The chain couples TRBV19 to TRBJ1-2; perhaps TRBD1 as D (6 bases). This CDR3 has 13 amino acids. Germline assignment: CDR1 LNHDA and CDR2 SQIVND (reference sequence). CDR3 DNA sequence: TGCGCCAGTAGTCGGCAGGGGCGCTATGGCTACACCTTC. It specifies CASSRQGRYGYTF.

J is TRBJ2-2 and V is TRBV9, with no clear D. This CDR3 has 14 amino acids. Germline V lookup: CDR1 SGDLS, CDR2 YYNGEE. The V end lost 3 bases, the J end lost 0 bases, and 6 bases lay between the germline ends. CDR3 loop: CASSATTNTGELFF. For the CDR3, the DNA is TGTGCCAGCAGCGCGACAACGAACACCGGGGAGCTGTTTTTT.

The chain employs TRBV7-6 and TRBJ2-1, with a tentative D call TRBD1 (5 bases). There are 13 residues in the CDR3. V lost 2 bases and J lost 7, with 9 bases in between. Germline lookup yields CDR1 SGHVS and CDR2 FNYEAQ. CDR3 amino acids: CASSLLGANEQFF. CDR3 coding DNA: TGTGCCAGCAGCTTACTAGGGGCTAATGAGCAGTTCTTC.

DNA of the CDR3: TGTGCCAGTAGTACTACAGGGGGCAGGACCGGGGAGCTGTTTTTT. It codes for CASSTTGGRTGELFF. This chain connects TRBV19 to TRBJ2-2; 9 bases map to TRBD1. V was pared by 4 bases and J by 5 bases, with 5 bases of the junction left unmatched. Germline V gene data show CDR1 as LNHDA and CDR2 as SQIVND (reference sequence). There are 15 residues in the CDR3.

V is TRBV2 and J is TRBJ2-2, with 8 bases identical to TRBD2. V lost 6 bases and J lost 6; bases outside the gene matches: 9. In germline, CDR1 is SNHLY, CDR2 FYNNEI. CDR3 length: 15 residues. CDR3 DNA: TGTGCCAGCAGCTCGGGACTAGGCTACGCCGGGGAGCTGTTTTTT. It translates to CASSSGLGYAGELFF.

The chain carries TRBV7-9 and TRBJ1-2, with a tentative D call TRBD1 (5 bases). The germline V gene encodes CDR1 SEHNR and CDR2 FQNEAQ (reference sequence). This CDR3 is built from 15 residues. The V and J ends lost 5 bases and 4 bases respectively, with 17 bases between them. CDR3 sequence: CASSPREGRSYGYTF. The CDR3 nucleotides are TGTGCCAGCAGCCCCCGGGAGGGGCGAAGCTATGGCTACACCTTC. Combining the CDR3 with reference TRBV7-9 and TRBJ1-2 gives the whole variable domain DTGVSQNPRHKITKRGQNVTFRCDPISEHNRLYWYRQTLGQGPEFLTYFQNEAQLEKSRLLSDRFSAERPKGSFSTLEIQRTEQGDSAMYLCASSPREGRSYGYTFGSGTRLTVV.

V is TRBV29-1 and J is TRBJ1-2; 8 bases align to TRBD1. Per germline, CDR1 SQVTM and CDR2 ANQGSEA. The junction had 5 bases not matched to a gene; V was cut back by 4 bases and J by 7 bases. The CDR3 totals 12 residues. The CDR3 reads CSVGQGNTGYTF. In DNA form, the CDR3 reads TGCAGCGTTGGACAGGGGAATACTGGCTACACCTTC.

The chain recombines TRBV7-9 with TRBJ1-2; unclear D gene. The germline CDR1 and CDR2 sequences are SEHNR and FQNEAQ (reference sequence). V lost 5 bases and J 8 bases, leaving 12 bases between the germline ends. The CDR3 spans 12 residues. CDR3 DNA sequence: TGTGCCAGCAGCCTAACGGCAGGAGGCTACACCTTC. This translates into CASSLTAGGYTF.

The chain has TRBV18 and TRBJ1-4; D is undetermined. Germline CDR1 reads KGHSH; CDR2 reads LQKENI. The length of the CDR3 is 14 residues. Trimming pared 2 bases from V and 4 bases from J, leaving 8 bases between. The CDR3 sequence: CASSPTSRNEKLFF. In DNA, the CDR3 is TGTGCCAGCTCACCAACCAGTCGTAATGAAAAACTGTTTTTT.

Notes on this clone: The identical CDR3 is also encoded by other nucleotide sequences in the sample. The chain links TRBV19 to TRBJ1-2, with 12 bases lining up with TRBD1. Per the germline V gene, CDR1 is LNHDA and CDR2 is SQIVND (reference sequence). The trim removed 7 bases at V and 4 bases at J, leaving 7 bases unmatched. This CDR3 region has 15 residues. Here the CDR3 reads CASNPPGQGAYGYTF. The DNA of the CDR3 is TGTGCCAGTAACCCTCCGGGACAGGGGGCCTATGGCTACACCTTC. Complete variable domain (other parts from reference TRBV19 and TRBJ1-2): DGGITQSPKYLFRKEGQNVTLSCEQNLNHDAMYWYRQDPGQGLRLIYYSQIVNDFQKGDIAEGYSVSREKKESFPLTVTSAQKNPTAFYLCASNPPGQGAYGYTFGSGTRLTVV.

V gene TRBV11-2 combines with J gene TRBJ1-6; a possible D gene is TRBD1 (5 bases). The CDR3 covers 14 residues. Germline values: CDR1 SGHAT, CDR2 FQNNGV. Trimming cost V 7 bases and J 9 bases, with 16 bases left between them. The CDR3 sequence: CASTRARDGSPLHF. The DNA for the CDR3 is TGTGCCAGCACCCGGGCCAGGGATGGTTCACCCCTCCACTTT.

The V call is TRBV4-3, the J call TRBJ2-7; no clear D. The V end was cut by 0 bases, the J end by 5 bases, with 11 bases between. In germline, CDR1 is LGHNA, CDR2 YSLEER. The CDR3 contains 14 residues. As DNA, the CDR3 is TGCGCCAGCAGCCAAGAAAGGAGCGTGGACGAGCAGTACTTC. Encoded protein: CASSQERSVDEQYF.

The chain employs TRBV27 and TRBJ2-7; D is unresolved. V shed 8 bases and J shed 3 bases, with 14 bases lying between them. The germline gives CDR1 MNHEY, CDR2 SMNVEV (reference sequence). The CDR3 length is 13 residues. The CDR3 nucleotides are TGTGCCAGCTCGTTAACAGCCTACTACGAGCAGTACTTC. Its translation: CASSLTAYYEQYF.

The rearrangement joins TRBV10-3 to TRBJ1-1; the D gene is possibly TRBD1 (5 bases). Germline lookup yields CDR1 ENHRY and CDR2 SYGVKD. V dropped 10 bases and J dropped 5 bases, with 14 bases sitting between them. The CDR3 spans 12 residues. CDR3: CATSWGETEAFF. The CDR3, as DNA: TGTGCCACCTCCTGGGGGGAGACTGAAGCTTTCTTT.

The genes are TRBV19 and TRBJ2-4; 9 bases agree with TRBD1. With V trimmed by 5 bases and J by 8 bases, 7 bases remained unmatched. The CDR3 covers 14 residues. Germline CDR1 and CDR2: LNHDA and SQIVND (reference sequence). The CDR3 region is CASSAQGAGDIQYF. The CDR3 DNA sequence: TGTGCCAGTAGTGCACAGGGGGCGGGCGACATTCAGTACTTC. The full variable domain, with the rest looked up from reference TRBV19 and TRBJ2-4, is DGGITQSPKYLFRKEGQNVTLSCEQNLNHDAMYWYRQDPGQGLRLIYYSQIVNDFQKGDIAEGYSVSREKKESFPLTVTSAQKNPTAFYLCASSAQGAGDIQYFGAGTRLSVL.

The DNA for the CDR3 is TGTGCCAGAAGCTTGGCGGGGACTAGCGACAGCTCCTACAATGAGCAGTTCTTC. This sequence encodes CARSLAGTSDSSYNEQFF. The J gene is TRBJ2-1, the V gene TRBV5-3; 10 nucleotides align to TRBD2. TRBV5-3 belongs to the ORF category, with a function that is uncertain. V shed 0 bases and J 0 bases; nucleotides not matched to a gene: 6. This CDR3 is built from 18 residues.

V usage is TRBV28 and J usage is TRBJ1-2; D is unresolved. This CDR3 has 12 residues. V lost 11 bases to trimming and J lost 0 bases, with 10 bases between them. Per the germline V gene, CDR1 is MDHEN and CDR2 is SYDVKM. The CDR3: CAVLRANYGYTF. DNA for the CDR3: TGTGCCGTTTTAAGAGCTAACTATGGCTACACCTTC.

The V and J genes are TRBV27 and TRBJ1-2, with 12 bases fitting TRBD1. Germline V gives CDR1 MNHEY, CDR2 SMNVEV (reference sequence). Trimming at V came to 2 bases and at J to 12 bases, leaving 10 bases not matched to a gene. This CDR3 has 15 residues. CDR3 DNA sequence: TGTGCCAGCAGTTTAACAGGGGACAGGGGGCGGTGGGACACCTTC. Translation gives CASSLTGDRGRWDTF.